Below are 9 T cell receptor beta chains sequenced from a single sample in a study of human T cells and chemical hapten exposure. TCRdb re-derived calls from the RACE reads in MiXCR, one entry per CDR3 protein. The sample has 180,000 or so distinct CDR3 sequences, approximately 24% seen once. Time point of the sample: patch test 3, about 24 weeks after DPC sensitization. Treatment meaning: therapeutic diphenylcyclopropenone sensitization with weekly scalp DPC. Specimen: whole blood, collected in connection with sensitization to the hapten diphenylcyclopropenone (DPC). All receptors come from a middle-aged woman with alopecia areata. Some clones in this sample may be carry-over from other donors' samples.

This clonotype was detected ten times or more. The rearrangement links TRBV20-1 to TRBJ2-3; D is ambiguous. Germline CDR1 and CDR2: DFQATT and SNEGSKA (reference sequence). The CDR3 length is 15 residues. V was clipped by 0 bases and J by 0 bases, with 10 bases between them. The CDR3 coding sequence is TGCAGTGCTAGAGATCCCAGCCGAAGCACAGATACGCAGTATTTT. Its translation: CSARDPSRSTDTQYF.

This clonotype was seen a few times. This chain joins TRBV7-9 and TRBJ2-7; 9 positions match TRBD1. V lost 5 bases, J lost 2 bases, and 10 bases stayed unmatched. This CDR3 region has 16 residues. Germline lookup yields CDR1 SEHNR and CDR2 FQNEAQ (reference sequence). The CDR3 nucleotides read TGTGCCAGCAGCCCAACACCGGGACAGGGCACCTACGAGCAGTACTTC. Translating gives CASSPTPGQGTYEQYF.

The chain combines TRBV12-3 or TRBV12-4 with TRBJ1-1; TRBD1 might be the D (6 bases). V dropped 5 bases and J dropped 0 bases, with 13 bases sitting between them. The CDR3 spans 15 residues. DNA for the CDR3: TGTGCCAGCAGTCCACCGGACAGACTGAACACTGAAGCTTTCTTT. Amino acid sequence: CASSPPDRLNTEAFF.

A few counts support this clonotype. The chain combines TRBV6-5 with TRBJ2-5; no firm D call. CDR3 length: 11 residues. Germline lookup yields CDR1 MNHEY and CDR2 SVGAGI. V was cut by 1 base and J by 5 bases, with 2 bases left in between. The CDR3 bases are TGTGCCAGCAGTTACTTCGAGACCCAGTACTTC. Residues: CASSYFETQYF.

The V gene is TRBV7-2, the J gene TRBJ1-2, with D possibly matching TRBD1 (6 bases). Germline CDR1 SGHTA, CDR2 FQGNSA. There are 14 residues in the CDR3. V lost 1 base to trimming and J lost 3 bases, with 9 bases between them. The CDR3 DNA reads as TGTGCCAGCAGCTTAGTGGCAGGGGACTATGGCTACACCTTC. Translation: CASSLVAGDYGYTF.

This clonotype appeared a few times. This chain links TRBV7-2 with TRBJ2-1; 15 bases line up with TRBD2. Germline CDR1 reads SGHTA; CDR2 reads FQGNSA. Losses at the gene ends were 2 bases for V and 0 bases for J; bases not matched to a gene: 8. This CDR3 comprises 20 residues. CDR3 protein: CASSLMGLAGGPSSYNEQFF. The CDR3 DNA sequence: TGTGCCAGCAGCTTAATGGGACTAGCGGGAGGCCCGAGCTCCTACAATGAGCAGTTCTTC.

The chain uses TRBV12-3 or TRBV12-4 and TRBJ1-3; D gene ambiguous. This CDR3 is 13 amino acids long. Trimming pared 2 bases from V and 2 bases from J, leaving 4 bases between. The CDR3 is CASSLMAGNTIYF. CDR3 DNA sequence: TGTGCCAGCAGTTTAATGGCTGGAAACACCATATATTTT.

The chain combines TRBV29-1 with TRBJ2-1; 10 bases line up with TRBD1. The CDR3 spans 14 residues. Germline V CDR1 and CDR2: SQVTM, ANQGSEA. V gave up 4 bases and J gave up 7 bases; unmatched junction bases: 7. CDR3 loop: CSVGKGQGRNEQFF. DNA of the CDR3: TGCAGCGTTGGGAAGGGACAGGGGAGGAATGAGCAGTTCTTC.

There are a few counts of this clonotype. V usage is TRBV6-5 and J usage is TRBJ1-3, with a tentative D call TRBD1 (6 bases). The V end was cut by 4 bases, the J end by 2 bases, with 15 bases between. Germline-derived CDR1 and CDR2 are MNHEY and SVGAGI. The CDR3 is 16 residues long. For the CDR3, the DNA is TGTGCCAGCAGTTTCGACAGGATAGCTACTGGAAACACCATATATTTT. Its protein is CASSFDRIATGNTIYF.